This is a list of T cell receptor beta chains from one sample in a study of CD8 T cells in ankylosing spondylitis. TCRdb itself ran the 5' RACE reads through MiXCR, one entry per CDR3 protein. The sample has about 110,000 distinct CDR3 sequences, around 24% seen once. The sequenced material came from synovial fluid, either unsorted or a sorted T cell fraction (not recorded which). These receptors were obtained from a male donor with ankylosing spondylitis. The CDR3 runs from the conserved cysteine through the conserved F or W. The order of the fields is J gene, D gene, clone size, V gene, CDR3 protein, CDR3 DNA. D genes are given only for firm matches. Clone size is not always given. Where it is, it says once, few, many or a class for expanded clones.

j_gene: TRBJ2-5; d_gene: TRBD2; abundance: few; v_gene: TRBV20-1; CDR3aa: CSARYTGTSVRETQYF; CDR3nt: TGCAGTGCTAGATACACCGGGACTAGCGTGAGGGAGACCCAGTACTTC
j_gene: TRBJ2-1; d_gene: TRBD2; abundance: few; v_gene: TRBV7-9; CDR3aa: CASSRVAGNEQFF; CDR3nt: TGTGCCAGCAGCAGAGTAGCGGGGAATGAGCAGTTCTTC
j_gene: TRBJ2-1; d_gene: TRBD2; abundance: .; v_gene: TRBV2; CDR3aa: CASSDSGRTNNEQFF; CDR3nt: TGTGCCAGCAGTGATAGCGGGAGGACTAACAATGAGCAGTTCTTC
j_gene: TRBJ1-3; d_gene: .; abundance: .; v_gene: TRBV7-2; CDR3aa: CASSNPHRSGNTIYF; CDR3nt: TGTGCCAGCAGCAATCCACACAGATCGGGAAACACCATATATTTT
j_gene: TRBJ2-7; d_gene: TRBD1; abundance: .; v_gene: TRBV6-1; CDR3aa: CASSEVAGGRFTYEQYF; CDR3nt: TGTGCCAGCAGTGAAGTTGCAGGGGGTAGATTCACCTACGAGCAGTACTTC
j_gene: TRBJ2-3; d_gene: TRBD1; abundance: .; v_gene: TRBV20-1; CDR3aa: CSAGTGGPTDTQYF; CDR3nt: TGCAGTGCTGGGACAGGGGGTCCCACAGATACGCAGTATTTT
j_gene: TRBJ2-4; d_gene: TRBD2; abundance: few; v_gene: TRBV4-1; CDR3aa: CASSQAVGLAGANIQYF; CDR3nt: TGCGCCAGCAGCCAAGCTGTAGGTCTAGCGGGAGCCAACATTCAGTACTTC
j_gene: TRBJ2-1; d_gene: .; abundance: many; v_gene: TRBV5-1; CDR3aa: CASSLGGRNNEQFF; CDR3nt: TGCGCCAGCAGCCTAGGGGGACGGAACAATGAGCAGTTCTTC
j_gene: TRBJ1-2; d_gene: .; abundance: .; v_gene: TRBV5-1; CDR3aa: CASTTSGNGYTF; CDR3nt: TGCGCCAGCACCACTTCAGGGAATGGCTACACCTTC
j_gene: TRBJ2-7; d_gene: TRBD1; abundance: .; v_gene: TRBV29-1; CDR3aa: CSVRTGGSYYEQYF; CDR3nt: TGCAGCGTTAGAACAGGGGGCAGCTACTACGAGCAGTACTTC
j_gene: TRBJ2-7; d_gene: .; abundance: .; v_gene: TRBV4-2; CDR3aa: CASRPDASGPFYEQYF; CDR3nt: TGTGCCAGCAGACCCGATGCGAGCGGGCCTTTCTACGAGCAGTACTTC
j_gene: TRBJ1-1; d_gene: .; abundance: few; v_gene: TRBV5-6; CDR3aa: CASSLVAGGTEAFF; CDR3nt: TGTGCCAGCAGCTTGGTTGCGGGGGGCACTGAAGCTTTCTTT
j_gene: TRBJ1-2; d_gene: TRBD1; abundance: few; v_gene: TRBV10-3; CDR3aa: CAISVRPGQDGGYTF; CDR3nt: TGTGCCATCAGTGTTCGCCCGGGACAGGATGGCGGCTACACCTTC
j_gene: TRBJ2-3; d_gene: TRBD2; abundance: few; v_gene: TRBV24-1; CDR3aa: CATSGLGLAGRASTDTQYF; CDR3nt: TGTGCCACCAGTGGCCTAGGACTAGCGGGCCGTGCTAGCACAGATACGCAGTATTTT
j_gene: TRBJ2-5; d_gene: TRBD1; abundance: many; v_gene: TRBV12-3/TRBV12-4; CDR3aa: CASSLGATGGTKTQYF; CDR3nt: TGTGCCAGCAGTTTGGGCGCGACAGGGGGCACGAAGACCCAGTACTTC
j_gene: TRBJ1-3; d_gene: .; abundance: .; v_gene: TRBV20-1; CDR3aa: CSARDRIPEAGSGNTIYF; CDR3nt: TGCAGTGCTAGAGATAGGATCCCCGAGGCAGGGTCTGGAAACACCATATATTTT
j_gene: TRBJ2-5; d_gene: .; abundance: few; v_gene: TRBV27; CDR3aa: CASSPQGFGETQYF; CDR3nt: TGTGCCAGCAGTCCACAGGGTTTTGGGGAGACCCAGTACTTC